This T cell receptor (beta chain) was identified in a study of cytomegalovirus exposure and HLA in healthy donors. Looking at the study overall: Unique TCRs numbering approximately 81 million, obtained from HLA-typed donors, made up an early data release. The Caucasian-associated ancestry cluster contained about four fifths of the approximately 430 genotyped donors. The study's findings and limits: In presence/absence analyses, roughly uniform sequencing depth across donors was assumed. Common viral pathogens seemed, in a later analysis, to connect with several of the most significant clusters.

V was clipped by 2 bases and J by 4 bases, with 7 bases between them. This CDR3 contains 13 residues. Germline V gene sequence: CDR1 SGHRS, CDR2 YFSETQ. This clone appeared once. Its matching antigen is unknown. PCR was performed using 60 Vbeta and 13 Jbeta primers. Produced via immunoSEQ multiplex PCR; TCRdb's table is partial and in-frame only. The sample holds about 170,000 clones; over 80% are singletons and the top ten take about 2.5%. The source of this sequence is a male donor in good health and CMV-seronegative. The chain combines TRBV5-1 with TRBJ1-5; D ambiguous. The specimen was PBMCs. As DNA, the CDR3 is TGCGCCAGCAGCTTAGAGAGGAATCAGCCCCAGCATTTT. This encodes CASSLERNQPQHF.